These 24 T cell receptor beta chains were all obtained from the same sample, sequenced in a study of blood T cell repertoires in COVID-19. TCRdb's copy holds only in-frame clones and misses some; the assay was immunoSEQ multiplex PCR. The top ten hold around a sixth of the sample, which has about 50,000 clones, around nine tenths seen once. Sequencing was carried out using peripheral blood. Receptors originate from a man aged 55 to 69 with active or convalescent COVID-19.

This chain links TRBV28 with TRBJ2-1, with 7 nucleotides matching TRBD2. The V gene's germline CDR1 is MDHEN and CDR2 SYDVKM. The CDR3 consists of 16 residues. V gave up 8 bases and J gave up 2 bases; unmatched junction bases: 12. The CDR3 region is CASYSVGGGAYNEQFF. The CDR3 coding sequence is TGTGCCAGCTACTCAGTGGGCGGGGGTGCCTACAATGAGCAGTTCTTC.

The chain employs TRBV29-1 and TRBJ1-2; D is ambiguous. The CDR3 extends over 13 amino acids. With 3 bases removed from V and 6 bases from J, the gap between germline ends came to 14 bases. Germline CDR1 SQVTM, CDR2 ANQGSEA. As DNA, the CDR3 is TGCAGCGTTGATAGGCAGGAGAGGGATGGCTACACCTTC. Its protein product is CSVDRQERDGYTF.

V usage is TRBV6-2 or TRBV6-3 and J usage is TRBJ2-7, with TRBD2 identical over 8 bases. The germline CDR1 and CDR2 sequences are MNHEY and SVGEGT. V lost 5 bases and J lost 4; bases outside the gene matches: 10. CDR3 size: 15 residues. The CDR3 sequence is CASSTPSGGAYEQYF. CDR3 nucleotide sequence: TGTGCCAGCAGTACCCCAAGCGGGGGAGCTTACGAGCAGTACTTC.

The chain employs TRBV3-1 (or the pseudogene TRBV3-2) and TRBJ1-2; possible D gene TRBD1, 5 bases. Germline V gives CDR1 LGHDT, CDR2 YNNKEL (reference sequence). V lost 4 bases and J lost 5, with 8 bases in between. The CDR3 covers 12 residues. CDR3 in DNA: TGTGCCAGCAGCCCCCAGGGATATGGCTACACCTTC. It codes for CASSPQGYGYTF.

V gene TRBV3-1 (or the pseudogene TRBV3-2) combines with J gene TRBJ1-2, with D maybe TRBD1 (6 bases). CDR3 length: 15 residues. Trimming removed 4 bases at V and 2 bases at J, with 14 bases between. CDR1 and CDR2 (germline): LGHDT, YNNKEL (reference sequence). In nucleotides, the CDR3 is TGTGCCAGCAGCCCCCTAGGGGGGGGGAACTATGGCTACACCTTC. Its protein is CASSPLGGGNYGYTF.

The V and J genes are TRBV6-6 and TRBJ2-2, with a weak D call TRBD1 (6 bases). The CDR3 spans 12 residues. CDR1 is MNHNY and CDR2 is SVGAGI in the germline V gene (reference sequence). Trimming removed 3 bases at V and 8 bases at J, with 7 bases between. The CDR3 DNA follows: TGTGCCAGCAGTTATGGGACAGGGGAGCTGTTTTTT. It codes for CASSYGTGELFF.

This clone has a single count. The chain links TRBV27 to TRBJ2-7; 8 nucleotides align to TRBD1. CDR1 is MNHEY and CDR2 is SMNVEV in the germline V gene (reference sequence). The CDR3 totals 19 residues. The V and J ends lost 0 bases and 0 bases, in that order; junction bases with no gene match: 13. The CDR3 bases are TGTGCCAGCAGTTTATCGCCGGACCGGACAGGGACGAACTCCTACGAGCAGTACTTC. Amino acid sequence: CASSLSPDRTGTNSYEQYF.

This clone was detected only once. The chain recombines TRBV14 with TRBJ2-5; D is ambiguous. V gave up 3 bases and J gave up 2 bases, with 4 bases separating them. The CDR3 runs to 12 residues. Germline V gives CDR1 SGHDN, CDR2 FVKESK. CDR3 bases: TGTGCCAGCAGCCAGTTACAAGAGACCCAGTACTTC. It is translated as CASSQLQETQYF.

This sequence joins TRBV18 and TRBJ1-2, with 7 bases that match TRBD1. The germline V gene encodes CDR1 KGHSH and CDR2 LQKENI. After removal of 3 bases from V and 0 bases from J, the junction contained 4 bases not matched to a gene. CDR3 size: 15 residues. CDR3 sequence reads: CASSPGTASNYGYTF. For the CDR3, the DNA is TGTGCCAGCTCACCGGGGACAGCATCTAACTATGGCTACACCTTC.

The chain is built from TRBV19 and TRBJ2-4, with D maybe TRBD1 (6 bases). The CDR3 is 14 amino acids. Germline V gene lookup returns CDR1 LNHDA and CDR2 SQIVND (reference sequence). Between the trimmed V and J ends, which lost 4 bases and 7 bases, there was a span of 14 bases. The CDR3 DNA sequence: TGTGCCAGTAGTACCAGACAGGAGGCGAACATTCAGTACTTC. Protein product: CASSTRQEANIQYF.

The chain links TRBV28 to TRBJ1-2; TRBD1 aligns across 9 bases. Per germline, CDR1 MDHEN and CDR2 SYDVKM. The trim removed 3 bases at V and 4 bases at J, leaving 6 bases unmatched. The CDR3 consists of 15 residues. The CDR3 loop reads CASSFPGQGRYGYTF. The CDR3 nucleotides are TGTGCCAGCAGTTTTCCGGGACAGGGACGCTATGGCTACACCTTC.

The chain employs TRBV27 and TRBJ1-4; D ambiguous. Germline CDR1 reads MNHEY; CDR2 reads SMNVEV (reference sequence). The CDR3 sequence is 13 residues long. Between the trimmed V and J ends, which lost 0 bases and 6 bases, there was a span of 5 bases. The CDR3 region is CASSLSPDEKLFF. The CDR3 bases are TGTGCCAGCAGTTTATCCCCGGATGAAAAACTGTTTTTT. Full variable domain (outside the CDR3, taken from reference TRBV27 and TRBJ1-4): EAQVTQNPRYLITVTGKKLTVTCSQNMNHEYMSWYRQDPGLGLRQIYYSMNVEVTDKGDVPEGYKVSRKEKRNFPLILESPSPNQTSLYFCASSLSPDEKLFFGSGTQLSVL.

The chain recombines TRBV3-1 (or the pseudogene TRBV3-2) with TRBJ1-6; 7 nucleotides line up with TRBD1. This CDR3 comprises 17 residues. Germline V gene data show CDR1 as LGHDT and CDR2 as YNNKEL (reference sequence). Germline trimming cut 1 base from V and 7 bases from J; bases unmatched to any gene: 10. The CDR3 DNA follows: TGTGCCAGCAGCCAAGTACACCGACAGGGTTTCAATTCACCCCTCCACTTT. It encodes CASSQVHRQGFNSPLHF.

The chain couples TRBV9 to TRBJ1-1; 8 bases align to TRBD1. J was trimmed by 4 bases and V by 3 bases; bases with no gene match: 5. The CDR3 covers 14 residues. Per the germline V gene, CDR1 is SGDLS and CDR2 is YYNGEE. The CDR3, as DNA: TGTGCCAGCAGCGCCACAACAGGGGGCACTGAAGCTTTCTTT. It specifies CASSATTGGTEAFF.

Comment on this clone: This sample includes further DNA sequences coding for the same CDR3. CDR3 sequence (DNA): TGTGCCAGCAGCTCGCGGACAGGGAACACTGAAGCTTTCTTT. Protein product: CASSSRTGNTEAFF. The chain couples TRBV7-3 to TRBJ1-1; 7 nucleotides line up with TRBD1. The CDR3 is 14 amino acids. J lost 1 base, V lost 4 bases, and 3 bases had no gene match. Germline-derived CDR1 and CDR2 are SGHTA and FQGTGA.

The chain combines TRBV3-1 (or the pseudogene TRBV3-2) with TRBJ1-2, with TRBD1 matching 11 bases. Trimming cost V 3 bases and J 6 bases; bases outside gene matches: 6. CDR1 LGHDT and CDR2 YNNKEL come from the germline V gene (reference sequence). This CDR3 contains 15 residues. CDR3 in DNA: TGTGCCAGCAGCCACCCTAGGACAGGGGGCGATGGCTACACCTTC. Translated, it gives CASSHPRTGGDGYTF.

J is TRBJ2-7 and V is TRBV5-6; possibly TRBD1 for D (6 bases). V was shortened by 3 bases and J by 0 bases, with 16 bases between the two germline ends. The CDR3 runs 16 residues. Germline V gene lookup returns CDR1 SGHDT and CDR2 YYEEEE. The CDR3, as DNA: TGTGCCAGCAGCTCCCGCCGGGCAGGGGTCTCCTACGAGCAGTACTTC. As protein: CASSSRRAGVSYEQYF.

The chain joins TRBV29-1 to TRBJ2-3; the D gene is possibly TRBD1 (5 bases). Germline V gene sequence: CDR1 SQVTM, CDR2 ANQGSEA. The CDR3 has 14 residues. Trimming took off 6 bases at V and 4 bases at J, with 17 bases between the two ends. The CDR3 is CSVVFRDKADTQYF. DNA for the CDR3: TGCAGCGTAGTATTCAGGGATAAGGCAGATACGCAGTATTTT.

The chain combines TRBV3-1 (or the pseudogene TRBV3-2) with TRBJ1-4; D is undetermined. Per germline, CDR1 LGHDT and CDR2 YNNKEL (reference sequence). Trimming took 0 bases from V and 8 from J, leaving 16 bases between them. The CDR3 covers 16 residues. As DNA, the CDR3 is TGTGCCAGCAGCCAAGATCTGTCCGGTCTCTTCGAAAAACTGTTTTTT. This translates into CASSQDLSGLFEKLFF.

In DNA form, the CDR3 reads TGTGCCGCCTGGGGGGAGGGATCAGATACGCAGTATTTT. Translating it yields CAAWGEGSDTQYF. The V call is TRBV10-3, the J call TRBJ2-3; 7 bases are a match to TRBD2. Germline values: CDR1 ENHRY, CDR2 SYGVKD. The CDR3 has 13 residues. J gave up 4 bases and V 11 bases, and 9 bases lay outside the gene matches.

The chain links TRBV30 to TRBJ2-7, with 9 bases identical to TRBD1. There are 14 residues in the CDR3. V lost 4 bases to trimming and J lost 7 bases; unmatched junction nucleotides: 11. The V gene's germline CDR1 is GTSNPN and CDR2 SVGIG (reference sequence). The CDR3 here is CAWISGTGLGEQYF. In nucleotides, the CDR3 is TGTGCCTGGATCTCCGGGACAGGGTTGGGTGAGCAGTACTTC.

The chain employs TRBV18 and TRBJ2-1; the match to TRBD2 covers 14 bases. Looked up from germline, CDR1 is KGHSH and CDR2 is LQKENI. J was trimmed by 14 bases and V by 5 bases; bases with no gene match: 5. The CDR3 sequence is 13 residues long. The CDR3: CASSMGLAGDEFF. In nucleotides, the CDR3 is TGTGCCAGCTCAATGGGACTAGCGGGGGATGAGTTCTTC.

V usage is TRBV20-1 and J usage is TRBJ2-3; 8 bases line up with TRBD1. J was trimmed by 3 bases and V by 3 bases; bases with no gene match: 5. Germline values: CDR1 DFQATT, CDR2 SNEGSKA (reference sequence). The length of the CDR3 is 14 residues. This CDR3 reads CSASGQGSTDTQYF. DNA of the CDR3: TGCAGTGCTAGTGGACAGGGATCGACAGATACGCAGTATTTT.

To note about this clone: An end of the junction differs from the germline gene, which may be a read error. The J gene is TRBJ1-2, the V gene TRBV29-1; D not certain. This CDR3 is 12 amino acids long. Germline loops: CDR1 SQVTM, CDR2 ANQGSEA. The DNA for the CDR3 is TGCAGCGCTCTGACTCCTGGCTATGTCTACACCTTC. Translated, it gives CSALTPGYVYTF.